This TCR beta chain was documented in a study of siplizumab effects on memory and regulatory T cells. Generated by immunoSEQ multiplex PCR, the TCRdb table keeps only in-frame clones and is missing some. The table records around 100,000 clones, about nine tenths of them present only once. The ends were cut back, 1 base at V and 5 bases at J, with 6 bases in the middle. CDR3 size: 12 residues. Germline V gene sequence: CDR1 LNHNV, CDR2 YYDKDF (reference sequence). The source material was non-Treg CD4+ T cells sorted from blood. This TCR was recovered from a human donor in good health. J is TRBJ2-7 and V is TRBV15; D is unresolved. The CDR3 DNA follows: TGTGCCACCAGCAGAGGCACTGACGAGCAGTACTTC. Its protein product is CATSRGTDEQYF.